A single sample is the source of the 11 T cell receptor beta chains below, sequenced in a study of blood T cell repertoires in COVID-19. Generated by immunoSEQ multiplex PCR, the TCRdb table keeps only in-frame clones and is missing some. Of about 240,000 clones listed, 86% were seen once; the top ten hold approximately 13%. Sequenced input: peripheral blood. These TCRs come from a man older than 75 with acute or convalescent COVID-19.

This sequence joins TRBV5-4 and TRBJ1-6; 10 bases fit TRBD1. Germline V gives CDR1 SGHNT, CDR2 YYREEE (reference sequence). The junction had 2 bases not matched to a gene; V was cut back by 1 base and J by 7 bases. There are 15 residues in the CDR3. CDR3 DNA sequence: TGTGCCAGCAGCTTGAGGGACAGGGGCAATTCACCCCTCCACTTT. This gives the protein CASSLRDRGNSPLHF.

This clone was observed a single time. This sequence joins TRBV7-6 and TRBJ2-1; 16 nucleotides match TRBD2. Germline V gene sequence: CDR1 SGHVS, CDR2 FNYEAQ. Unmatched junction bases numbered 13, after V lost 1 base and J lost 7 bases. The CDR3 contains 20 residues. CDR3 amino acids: CASSLGGLAGGVTSRNEQFF. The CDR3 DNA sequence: TGTGCCAGCAGCTTAGGGGGACTAGCGGGAGGGGTAACATCGAGGAATGAGCAGTTCTTC.

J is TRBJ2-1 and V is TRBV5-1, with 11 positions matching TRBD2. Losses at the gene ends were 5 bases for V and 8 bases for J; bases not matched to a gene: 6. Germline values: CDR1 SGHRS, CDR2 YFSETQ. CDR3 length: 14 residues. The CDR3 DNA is TGCGCCAGCAGACCTAGCGGGAGGATGGATGAGCAGTTCTTC. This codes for CASRPSGRMDEQFF.

CDR3: CASSLATGRELFF. CDR3 DNA: TGCGCCAGCAGCTTGGCCACCGGGAGGGAACTGTTTTTT. The rearrangement links TRBV5-1 to TRBJ1-4; D is ambiguous. The V gene lost 0 bases and the J gene lost 12 bases, with 12 bases spanning the gap. Germline V lookup: CDR1 SGHRS, CDR2 YFSETQ. This CDR3 contains 13 residues.

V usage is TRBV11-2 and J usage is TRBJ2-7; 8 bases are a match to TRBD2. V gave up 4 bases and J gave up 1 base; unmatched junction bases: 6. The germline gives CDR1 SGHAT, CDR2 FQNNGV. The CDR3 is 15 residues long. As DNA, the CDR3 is TGTGCCAGCAGCTCCCTAGCGGGTTTATCCTACGAGCAGTACTTC. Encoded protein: CASSSLAGLSYEQYF.

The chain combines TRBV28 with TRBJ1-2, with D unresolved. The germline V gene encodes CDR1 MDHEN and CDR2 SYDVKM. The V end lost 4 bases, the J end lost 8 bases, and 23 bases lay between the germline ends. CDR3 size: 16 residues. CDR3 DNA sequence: TGTGCCAGCAGTTCCGCCTCGAAGAAAGTCCCTACCGGCTACACCTTC. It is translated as CASSSASKKVPTGYTF.

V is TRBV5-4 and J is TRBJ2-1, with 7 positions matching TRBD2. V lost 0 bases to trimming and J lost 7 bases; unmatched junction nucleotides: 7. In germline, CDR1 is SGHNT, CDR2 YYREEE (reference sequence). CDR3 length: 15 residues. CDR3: CASSLGGGSTNEQFF. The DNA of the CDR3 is TGTGCCAGCAGCTTGGGGGGCGGGAGTACGAATGAGCAGTTCTTC.

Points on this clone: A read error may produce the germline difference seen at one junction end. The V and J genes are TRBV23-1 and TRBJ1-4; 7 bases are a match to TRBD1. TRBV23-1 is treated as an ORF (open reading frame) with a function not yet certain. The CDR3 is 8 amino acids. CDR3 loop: CASEGQNF. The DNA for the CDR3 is TGCGCCAGCGAGGGACAGAATTTT.

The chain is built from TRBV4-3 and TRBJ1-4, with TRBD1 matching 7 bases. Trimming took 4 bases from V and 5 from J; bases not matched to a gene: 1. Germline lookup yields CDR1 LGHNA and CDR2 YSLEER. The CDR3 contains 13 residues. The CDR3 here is CASSPTGNEKLFF. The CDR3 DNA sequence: TGCGCCAGCAGCCCGACAGGGAATGAAAAACTGTTTTTT.

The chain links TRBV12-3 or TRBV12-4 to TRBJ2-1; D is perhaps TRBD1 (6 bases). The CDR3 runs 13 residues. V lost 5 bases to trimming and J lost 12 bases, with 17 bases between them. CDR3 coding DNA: TGTGCCAGCAGTAGGGGGATAATGCTCTGGCAGTTCTTC. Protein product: CASSRGIMLWQFF.

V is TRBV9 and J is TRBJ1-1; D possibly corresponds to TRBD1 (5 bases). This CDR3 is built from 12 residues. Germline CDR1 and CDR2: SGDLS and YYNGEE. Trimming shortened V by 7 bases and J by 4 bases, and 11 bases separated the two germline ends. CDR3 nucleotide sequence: TGTGCCAGCGCCGGGGGGGGCACTGAAGCTTTCTTT. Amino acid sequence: CASAGGGTEAFF. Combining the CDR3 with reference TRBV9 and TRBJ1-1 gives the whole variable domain DSGVTQTPKHLITATGQRVTLRCSPRSGDLSVYWYQQSLDQGLQFLIQYYNGEERAKGNILERFSAQQFPDLHSELNLSSLELGDSALYFCASAGGGTEAFFGQGTRLTVV.